This entry features one T cell receptor beta chain sequence. The V gene's germline CDR1 is LNHNV and CDR2 YYDKDF (reference sequence). The CDR3 loop spans 16 amino acids. The V gene end was trimmed by 4 bases and the J gene end by 8 bases; junction bases not matched to a gene: 7. This sample stems from a study of technical replicates of blood from a handful of donors. Clones were read by immunoSEQ multiplex PCR, and TCRdb kept only the in-frame ones, dropping some. The sample carries over 70,000 clones, 95% to 97% recorded once. The TCR sequence derives from a human donor in good health. The source material was T cells isolated from PBMCs. V usage is TRBV15 and J usage is TRBJ2-1; 14 bases fit TRBD2. CDR3 sequence (DNA): TGTGCCACCAGCAATCGACTAGCGGGAGGGAAGGATGAGCAGTTCTTC. Amino acids: CATSNRLAGGKDEQFF.